This T cell receptor (beta chain) was sequenced for a study of blood T cell repertoires in COVID-19. Across the whole study: From the United States, Italy and Spain came samples of acute and convalescent COVID-19. Sources were T cells, B-cell-depleted T cells, or PBMCs; the material itself was cDNA or gDNA.

This CDR3 contains 13 residues. V was clipped by 10 bases and J by 2 bases, with 12 bases between them. Looked up from germline, CDR1 is ENHRY and CDR2 is SYGVKD. Original handling: Nucleated cell number was recorded as an estimate derived from reference gene primer amplification. Some clones are missing from TCRdb's copy, which holds only in-frame ones; the method was immunoSEQ multiplex PCR. V and J calls and clone size are copied from that table; D and trimming were computed from the DNA. The table lists around 270,000 clones, roughly 84% of them singletons. This TCR derives from a woman in her thirties or forties who had recovered from COVID-19. Sequencing was performed on peripheral blood. This chain joins TRBV10-3 and TRBJ1-3; D gene unclear. The CDR3 loop is CATTRETGNTIYF. CDR3 DNA: TGTGCCACCACCCGGGAGACTGGAAACACCATATATTTT.